This T cell receptor beta chain was recovered during a study of neurological immune-mediated disorders. Findings and limits, study-wide: The phylogenetic placement of 18 of 34 multiple sclerosis patients' repertoires in one related-CDR3 cluster constitutes a possible signature. HTLV-1-associated myelopathy had the most TCR clonal expansion, whereas multiple sclerosis had the least (lower than in healthy controls). Clinical features showed no association with the multiple sclerosis repertoire cluster, and MRI features showed none either.

This clonotype was picked up many times. Its antigen is not known. Every sequencing run gave over 200 million TCR-beta sequences, taken from 15-18 subjects. From the 5' RACE reads, TCRdb called clonotypes with MiXCR, one entry per CDR3 protein. The sample holds 90,000 to 150,000 distinct CDR3 sequences, roughly 3.2% seen once. The V end lost 5 bases, the J end lost 5 bases, and 9 bases lay between the germline ends. The CDR3 extends over 13 amino acids. Germline CDR1 is LNHNV and CDR2 is YYDKDF (reference sequence). This chain links TRBV15 with TRBJ2-2; D is uncertain. This sequence was found in a woman aged 25 to 39 with multiple sclerosis. Sequencing input: PBMCs. This chain's CDR3 is CATSPSDTGELFF. CDR3 DNA: TGTGCCACCAGCCCATCTGATACCGGGGAGCTGTTTTTT.